The text below deals with one TCR beta chain. Its antigen is unidentified. This sample is part of a study of response to subunit inactivated influenza vaccine. Findings of the study overall: Authors proposed each seasonal influenza vaccination draws in few new T cells.

V was trimmed by 9 bases and J by 1 base, leaving 16 bases between them. In germline, CDR1 is MNHEY, CDR2 SMNVEV (reference sequence). The CDR3 consists of 14 residues. Each CDR3 protein gets one entry after TCRdb re-called the RT-PCR reads with MiXCR. The sample holds fewer than 800,000 distinct CDR3 sequences, 15% to 18% seen once. Specimen: PBMCs from blood, collected 11 to 12 days after vaccination. The V and J genes are TRBV27 and TRBJ2-7, with D perhaps being TRBD1 or TRBD2 (5 bases each). The TCR comes from a man aged 45-65 years who received an inactivated influenza vaccine. Written as DNA, the CDR3 is TGTGCCAGAGGACAACCTCCGGGATCCTACGAGCAGTACTTC. Translation: CARGQPPGSYEQYF.